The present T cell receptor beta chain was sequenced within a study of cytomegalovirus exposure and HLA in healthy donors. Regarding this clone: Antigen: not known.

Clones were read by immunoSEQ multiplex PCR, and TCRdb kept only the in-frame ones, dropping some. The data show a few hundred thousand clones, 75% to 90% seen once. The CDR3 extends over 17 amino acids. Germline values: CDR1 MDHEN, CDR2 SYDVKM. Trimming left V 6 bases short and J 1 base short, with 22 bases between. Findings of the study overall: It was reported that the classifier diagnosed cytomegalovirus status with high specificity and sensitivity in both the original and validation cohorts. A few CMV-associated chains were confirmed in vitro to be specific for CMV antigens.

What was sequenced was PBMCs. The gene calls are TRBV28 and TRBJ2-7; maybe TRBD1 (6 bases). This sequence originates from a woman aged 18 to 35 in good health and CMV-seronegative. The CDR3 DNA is TGTGCCAGCAGCACTCCCCCCGCAGGGGTTGGGTCCTACGAGCAGTACTTC. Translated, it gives CASSTPPAGVGSYEQYF.